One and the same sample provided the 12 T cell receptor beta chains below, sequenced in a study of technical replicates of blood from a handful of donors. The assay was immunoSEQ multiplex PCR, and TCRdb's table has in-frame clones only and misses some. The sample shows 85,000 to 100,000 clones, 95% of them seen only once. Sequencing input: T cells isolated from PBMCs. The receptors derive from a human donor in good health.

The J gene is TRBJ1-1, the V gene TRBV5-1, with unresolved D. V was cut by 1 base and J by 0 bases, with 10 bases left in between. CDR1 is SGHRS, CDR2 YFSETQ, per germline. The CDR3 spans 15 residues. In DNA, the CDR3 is TGCGCCAGCAGCTTGAGCCCGGTTATGAACACTGAAGCTTTCTTT. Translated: CASSLSPVMNTEAFF.

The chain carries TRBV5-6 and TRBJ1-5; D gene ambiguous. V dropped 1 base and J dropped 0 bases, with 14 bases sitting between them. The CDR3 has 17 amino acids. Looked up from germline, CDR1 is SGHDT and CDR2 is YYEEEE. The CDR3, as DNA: TGTGCCAGCAGCTTGAGAGGCGAACCCTATAGCAATCAGCCCCAGCATTTT. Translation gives CASSLRGEPYSNQPQHF. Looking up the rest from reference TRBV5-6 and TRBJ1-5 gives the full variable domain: DAGVTQSPTHLIKTRGQQVTLRCSPKSGHDTVSWYQQALGQGPQFIFQYYEEEERQRGNFPDRFSGHQFPNYSSELNVNALLLGDSALYLCASSLRGEPYSNQPQHFGDGTRLSIL.

The chain's CDR3 is CASSLAFGGNDEQYF. The CDR3 DNA follows: TGTGCCAGCAGCTTAGCGTTCGGCGGGAACGACGAGCAGTACTTC. The J gene is TRBJ2-7, the V gene TRBV11-3; D may be TRBD2 (6 bases). Trimming cost V 1 base and J 5 bases, with 15 bases left between them. Germline V gives CDR1 SGHNT, CDR2 YENEEA. The CDR3 is made up of 15 amino acids. Looking up the rest from reference TRBV11-3 and TRBJ2-7 gives the full variable domain: EAGVVQSPRYKIIEKKQPVAFWCNPISGHNTLYWYLQNLGQGPELLIRYENEEAVDDSQLPKDRFSAERLKGVDSTLKIQPAELGDSAVYLCASSLAFGGNDEQYFGPGTRLTVT.

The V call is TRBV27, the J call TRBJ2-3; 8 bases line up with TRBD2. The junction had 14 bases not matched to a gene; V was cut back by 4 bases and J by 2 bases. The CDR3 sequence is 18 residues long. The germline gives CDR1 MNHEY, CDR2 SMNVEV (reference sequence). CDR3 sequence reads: CASSSWTSLVETTDTQYF. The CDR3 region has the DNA TGTGCCAGCAGTTCCTGGACTAGCCTAGTCGAGACCACAGATACGCAGTATTTT.

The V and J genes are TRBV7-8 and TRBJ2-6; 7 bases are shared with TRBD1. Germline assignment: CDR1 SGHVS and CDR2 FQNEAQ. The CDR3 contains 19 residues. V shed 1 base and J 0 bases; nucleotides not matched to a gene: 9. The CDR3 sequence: CASSLGPPGQRSGANVLTF. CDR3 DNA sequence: TGTGCCAGCAGCTTAGGCCCTCCGGGACAGCGCTCTGGGGCCAACGTCCTGACTTTC.

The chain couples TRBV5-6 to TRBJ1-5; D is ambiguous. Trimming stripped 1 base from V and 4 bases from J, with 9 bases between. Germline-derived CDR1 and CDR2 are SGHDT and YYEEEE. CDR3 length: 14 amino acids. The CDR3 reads CASSLLAVNQPQHF. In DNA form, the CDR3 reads TGTGCCAGCAGCTTGTTGGCAGTAAATCAGCCCCAGCATTTT.

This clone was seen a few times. The CDR3 loop is CASSLADRGLSGGYTF. CDR3 nucleotides: TGTGCCAGCAGCTTAGCAGACAGGGGTTTGAGTGGCGGCTACACCTTC. The rearrangement uses TRBV7-9 and TRBJ1-2, with TRBD1 matching 8 bases. J gave up 8 bases and V 0 bases, and 11 bases lay outside the gene matches. Germline CDR1 and CDR2: SEHNR and FQNEAQ (reference sequence). This CDR3 has 16 residues.

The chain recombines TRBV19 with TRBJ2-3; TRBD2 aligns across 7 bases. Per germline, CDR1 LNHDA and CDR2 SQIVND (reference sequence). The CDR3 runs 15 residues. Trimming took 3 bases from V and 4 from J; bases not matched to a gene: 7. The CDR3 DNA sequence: TGTGCCAGTAGTATTCTGGCGGGAGTCCCAGATACGCAGTATTTT. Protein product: CASSILAGVPDTQYF.

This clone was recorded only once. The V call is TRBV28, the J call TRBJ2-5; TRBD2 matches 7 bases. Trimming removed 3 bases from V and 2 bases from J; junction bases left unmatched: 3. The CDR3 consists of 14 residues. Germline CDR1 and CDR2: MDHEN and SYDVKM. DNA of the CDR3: TGTGCCAGCAGTTTGGGAGGGTTTCAAGAGACCCAGTACTTC. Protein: CASSLGGFQETQYF.

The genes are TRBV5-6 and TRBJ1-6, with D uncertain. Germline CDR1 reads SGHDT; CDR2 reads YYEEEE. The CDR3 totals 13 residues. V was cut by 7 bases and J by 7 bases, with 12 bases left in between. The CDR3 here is CASRRGWNSPLHF. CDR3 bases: TGTGCCAGCCGACGGGGTTGGAATTCACCCCTCCACTTT. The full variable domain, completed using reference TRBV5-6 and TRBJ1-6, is DAGVTQSPTHLIKTRGQQVTLRCSPKSGHDTVSWYQQALGQGPQFIFQYYEEEERQRGNFPDRFSGHQFPNYSSELNVNALLLGDSALYLCASRRGWNSPLHFGNGTRLTVT.

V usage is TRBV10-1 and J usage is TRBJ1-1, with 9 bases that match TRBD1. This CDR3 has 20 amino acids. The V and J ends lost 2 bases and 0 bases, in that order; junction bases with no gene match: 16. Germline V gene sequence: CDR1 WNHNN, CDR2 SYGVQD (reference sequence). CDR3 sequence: CASSEKDRGRSSYMNTEAFF. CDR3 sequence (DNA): TGCGCCAGCAGTGAGAAAGACAGGGGGAGGTCCTCATACATGAACACTGAAGCTTTCTTT.

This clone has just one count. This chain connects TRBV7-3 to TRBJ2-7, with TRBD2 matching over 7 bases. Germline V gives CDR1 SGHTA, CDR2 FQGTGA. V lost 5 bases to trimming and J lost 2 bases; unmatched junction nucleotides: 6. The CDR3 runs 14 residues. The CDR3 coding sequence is TGTGCCAGCAGCCCGGGGGGAGGCACCTACGAGCAGTACTTC. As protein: CASSPGGGTYEQYF.